Below are 12 T cell receptor beta chains sequenced from a single sample in a study of early T cells in non-severe SARS-CoV-2 infection. From the 5' RACE reads, TCRdb called clonotypes with MiXCR, one entry per CDR3 protein. In the table there are 80,000 to 100,000 distinct CDR3 sequences, roughly 14% of which are singletons. Sample: whole blood. The receptors were gathered from an adult who was a healthcare worker with PCR-confirmed SARS-CoV-2 infection or an uninfected control (not recorded which).

This clonotype was detected only a few times. This chain connects TRBV20-1 to TRBJ1-3; D gene uncertain. This CDR3 is 15 amino acids long. The germline gives CDR1 DFQATT, CDR2 SNEGSKA (reference sequence). Trimming shortened V by 3 bases and J by 1 base, and 13 bases separated the two germline ends. In nucleotides, the CDR3 is TGCAGTGCTAGGGTCTCCTGGCAGTCTGGAAACACCATATATTTT. Its translation: CSARVSWQSGNTIYF.

This rearrangement joins TRBV2 to TRBJ2-7; 8 bases map to TRBD1. CDR1 and CDR2 from the germline V gene are SNHLY and FYNNEI. The ends lost 4 bases at V and 1 base at J; junction bases unmatched: 6. This CDR3 has 15 amino acids. Here the CDR3 DNA reads TGTGCCAGCAGTGGTGGTAGGACAGGGTCCTACGAGCAGTACTTC. Translating it yields CASSGGRTGSYEQYF.

This clonotype was found a few times. The chain couples TRBV20-1 to TRBJ2-1; the D gene is possibly TRBD1 (5 bases). Trimming took off 4 bases at V and 10 bases at J, with 11 bases between the two ends. Germline lookup yields CDR1 DFQATT and CDR2 SNEGSKA (reference sequence). This CDR3 region has 11 residues. This CDR3 reads CSATRDREQFF. The DNA of the CDR3 is TGCAGTGCTACCAGGGATCGGGAGCAGTTCTTC.

To note about this clonotype: At one end the junction does not follow the germline gene, possibly because of a read error. The chain has TRBV28 and TRBJ1-3; D remains ambiguous. This CDR3 has 14 amino acids. The germline V gene has CDR1 MDHEN and CDR2 SYDVKM. The CDR3 spells CASSYRPSGDTIYF. DNA of the CDR3: TGTGCCAGCAGTTACAGACCCAGTGGAGACACCATATATTTT.

This clonotype was counted many times. The chain carries TRBV7-2 and TRBJ1-3; D is possibly TRBD1 (5 bases). The CDR3 has 14 amino acids. V was trimmed by 3 bases and J by 2 bases, leaving 8 bases between them. CDR1 SGHTA and CDR2 FQGNSA come from the germline V gene. The CDR3 nucleotides read TGTGCCAGCAGCTTCTCAGGGACTGGAAACACCATATATTTT. It translates to CASSFSGTGNTIYF.

This chain joins TRBV7-7 and TRBJ2-2, with 8 bases matching TRBD2. This CDR3 spans 13 amino acids. Germline V lookup: CDR1 SSHAT, CDR2 FNYEAQ (reference sequence). J lost 7 bases, V lost 5 bases, and 3 bases had no gene match. This CDR3 is CASSQTSGGELFF. The CDR3 DNA reads as TGTGCCAGCAGCCAAACTAGCGGCGGGGAGCTGTTTTTT.

This clonotype was found many times. The chain links TRBV6-1 to TRBJ2-1, with 10 bases fitting TRBD2. The CDR3 consists of 19 residues. The V gene's germline CDR1 is MNHNS and CDR2 SASEGT. The junction had 19 bases not matched to a gene; V was cut back by 11 bases and J by 0 bases. In DNA form, the CDR3 reads TGTGCCGGAACACCCGGGACTAGCGAGCTCCGGAGCTCCTACAATGAGCAGTTCTTC. Protein product: CAGTPGTSELRSSYNEQFF.

The genes are TRBV28 and TRBJ2-1; TRBD2 matches 11 bases. Germline values: CDR1 MDHEN, CDR2 SYDVKM. The length of the CDR3 is 11 residues. V lost 3 bases and J lost 15; bases outside the gene matches: 1. CDR3 in DNA: TGTGCCAGCAGTTTTGGGACTAGCGGGTTCTTC. Its translation: CASSFGTSGFF.

This clonotype has ten or more counts. The chain combines TRBV12-5 with TRBJ2-3; 8 nucleotides match TRBD1. The CDR3 length is 12 residues. Per the germline V gene, CDR1 is LGHNT and CDR2 is FRNRAP. Trimming at V came to 11 bases and at J to 3 bases, leaving 4 bases not matched to a gene. CDR3 amino acids: CALDRETDTQYF. CDR3 bases: TGTGCTTTGGACAGGGAAACAGATACGCAGTATTTT.

Notes on this clonotype: A much larger clonotype is one base distant, so this may be a read error. Without the conserved terminal phenylalanine or tryptophan, this CDR3 likely stems from a read error. The genes are TRBV29-1 and TRBJ1-1; 12 bases are shared with TRBD1. Germline V CDR1 and CDR2: SQVTM, ANQGSEA. The length of the CDR3 is 12 residues. After removal of 6 bases from V and 7 bases from J, the junction contained 3 bases not matched to a gene. CDR3: CSVGQGAGEAFI. The CDR3 DNA reads as TGCAGCGTGGGACAGGGGGCTGGTGAAGCTTTCATT.

The chain joins TRBV7-6 to TRBJ2-6, with D hard to call. Germline CDR1 SGHVS, CDR2 FNYEAQ. Trimming took 5 bases from V and 0 from J, leaving 14 bases between them. This CDR3 spans 17 amino acids. CDR3 protein: CASSPRRYTSGANVLTF. The CDR3 region has the DNA TGTGCCAGCAGCCCCCGGCGTTACACCTCTGGGGCCAACGTCCTGACTTTC.

The chain uses TRBV10-1 and TRBJ2-7; D possibly uses TRBD1 or TRBD2 (6 bases each). There are 13 residues in the CDR3. The V gene's germline CDR1 is WNHNN and CDR2 SYGVQD (reference sequence). Trimming shortened V by 3 bases and J by 5 bases, and 11 bases separated the two germline ends. The CDR3 DNA follows: TGCGCCAGCAGTGAAGGGGGGACGAACGAGCAGTACTTC. It specifies CASSEGGTNEQYF.